The 15 T cell receptor beta chains below come from one sample, sequenced in a study of OX40 agonist ivuxolimab in advanced cancers. Profiled with immunoSEQ multiplex PCR; TCRdb holds only in-frame clones, not every one. The sample holds under 90,000 clones, over 75% seen once. The sequences come from CD4+ or CD8+ T cells sorted from blood, collected in a trial of the OX40 agonist ivuxolimab. The source is an adult with an advanced solid tumor such as melanoma, head and neck, liver or kidney cancer.

CDR3 sequence (DNA): TGTGCCAGTAGTATAAGAGGGTTGAACACTGAAGCTTTCTTT. The encoded protein is CASSIRGLNTEAFF. The chain is built from TRBV19 and TRBJ1-1, with unresolved D. Trimming pared 2 bases from V and 0 bases from J, leaving 7 bases between. The CDR3 covers 14 residues. Germline values: CDR1 LNHDA, CDR2 SQIVND (reference sequence).

This chain connects TRBV5-1 to TRBJ1-5, with D uncertain. The CDR3 totals 15 residues. With 0 bases removed from V and 1 base from J, the gap between germline ends came to 8 bases. Germline V gene sequence: CDR1 SGHRS, CDR2 YFSETQ. The DNA of the CDR3 is TGCGCCAGCAGCTTGGTCGGCGGGAGCAATCAGCCCCAGCATTTT. As protein: CASSLVGGSNQPQHF.

This clone was found once. The chain couples TRBV15 to TRBJ1-2; a possible D gene is TRBD1 (6 bases). Trimming left V 0 bases short and J 4 bases short, with 15 bases between. Germline V gene lookup returns CDR1 LNHNV and CDR2 YYDKDF (reference sequence). The CDR3 sequence is 16 residues long. The CDR3 sequence is CATSRDRQENLYGYTF. The CDR3 nucleotides are TGTGCCACCAGCAGAGATAGACAGGAGAACCTCTATGGCTACACCTTC.

Written as DNA, the CDR3 is TGTGCCAGCAGCGCTGGGACAGTGGGGGCCAAAAACATTCAGTACTTC. Its protein product is CASSAGTVGAKNIQYF. The gene calls are TRBV28 and TRBJ2-4; 7 bases align to TRBD1. The CDR3 has 16 residues. CDR1 MDHEN and CDR2 SYDVKM come from the germline V gene. Losses at the gene ends were 6 bases for V and 1 base for J; bases not matched to a gene: 9.

The V and J genes are TRBV4-1 and TRBJ1-4; 7 nucleotides match TRBD1. J gave up 2 bases and V 0 bases, and 6 bases lay outside the gene matches. From germline, CDR1 is MGHRA and CDR2 YSYEKL. This CDR3 has 17 residues. CDR3 nucleotides: TGCGCCAGCAGCCAAGATGGGGGACAGCGTACTAATGAAAAACTGTTTTTT. It is translated as CASSQDGGQRTNEKLFF.

J is TRBJ1-3 and V is TRBV19; TRBD1 matches 7 bases. Germline V gene data show CDR1 as LNHDA and CDR2 as SQIVND (reference sequence). The CDR3 runs to 16 residues. The V gene end was trimmed by 0 bases and the J gene end by 3 bases; junction bases not matched to a gene: 5. The CDR3 protein is CASSIDRQGNGNTIYF. The CDR3 region has the DNA TGTGCCAGTAGTATAGATCGACAGGGAAATGGAAACACCATATATTTT.

Only one count was recorded for this clone. J is TRBJ2-1 and V is TRBV10-3; 7 bases line up with TRBD1. This CDR3 is built from 13 residues. The V gene end was trimmed by 6 bases and the J gene end by 6 bases; junction bases not matched to a gene: 5. Germline lookup yields CDR1 ENHRY and CDR2 SYGVKD. The CDR3 reads CAISPTGSNEQFF. CDR3 DNA: TGTGCCATCAGCCCGACAGGGTCCAATGAGCAGTTCTTC.

This chain connects TRBV5-1 to TRBJ2-1; TRBD2 matches at 13 bases. There are 19 residues in the CDR3. After removal of 0 bases from V and 9 bases from J, the junction contained 15 bases not matched to a gene. CDR1 is SGHRS and CDR2 is YFSETQ in the germline V gene. Written as DNA, the CDR3 is TGCGCCAGCAGCTTGGGACCCACCTCACTAGCGGGAGGGTCGGGTGAGCAGTTCTTC. It specifies CASSLGPTSLAGGSGEQFF.

The chain has TRBV7-8 and TRBJ2-3; 9 positions agree with TRBD2. J lost 0 bases, V lost 4 bases, and 8 bases had no gene match. The germline V gene encodes CDR1 SGHVS and CDR2 FQNEAQ. CDR3 length equals 17 residues. The CDR3 sequence: CASSSAGGYTSTDTQYF. The CDR3 nucleotides are TGTGCCAGCAGCTCAGCGGGAGGATATACTAGCACAGATACGCAGTATTTT.

This clone was detected a few times. The CDR3 reads CASSVGPGGYEQYF. The CDR3 DNA reads as TGTGCCAGCAGCGTAGGACCGGGAGGGTACGAGCAGTACTTC. The chain uses TRBV9 and TRBJ2-7; 8 bases agree with TRBD2. This CDR3 comprises 14 residues. The junction had 3 bases not matched to a gene; V was cut back by 0 bases and J by 4 bases. Germline CDR1 is SGDLS and CDR2 is YYNGEE.

The chain is built from TRBV19 and TRBJ1-2; no clear D gene. This CDR3 spans 15 amino acids. The V gene's germline CDR1 is LNHDA and CDR2 SQIVND (reference sequence). V shed 3 bases and J shed 0 bases, with 11 bases lying between them. CDR3 in amino acids: CASSILVRSNYGYTF. The CDR3 DNA sequence: TGTGCCAGTAGTATTCTGGTGCGCTCTAACTATGGCTACACCTTC.

This chain connects TRBV6-5 to TRBJ2-5; 7 bases are a match to TRBD2. Germline assignment: CDR1 MNHEY and CDR2 SVGAGI. This CDR3 contains 15 residues. The V gene end was trimmed by 5 bases and the J gene end by 1 base; junction bases not matched to a gene: 7. In nucleotides, the CDR3 is TGTGCCAGCAGTCCCCCTAGCGGAGCCCAAGAGACCCAGTACTTC. Protein product: CASSPPSGAQETQYF.

This clone has just one count. The chain carries TRBV5-1 and TRBJ2-3; TRBD2 might be the D (5 bases). Germline CDR1 is SGHRS and CDR2 is YFSETQ. The CDR3 contains 14 residues. The germline V and J ends were trimmed by 3 bases and 2 bases, with 10 bases remaining between them. CDR3 sequence: CASSSTTNTDTQYF. Written as DNA, the CDR3 is TGCGCCAGCAGCTCGACGACTAACACAGATACGCAGTATTTT.

The rearrangement joins TRBV28 to TRBJ2-1, with D tentatively TRBD1 (6 bases). The CDR3 runs 15 residues. CDR1 and CDR2 from the germline V gene are MDHEN and SYDVKM. The V end lost 6 bases, the J end lost 0 bases, and 12 bases lay between the germline ends. In DNA form, the CDR3 reads TGTGCCAGCAGCTCAGGGGTCCTCTCCTACAATGAGCAGTTCTTC. Translating gives CASSSGVLSYNEQFF.

This clone was seen a single time. The V gene is TRBV15, the J gene TRBJ1-3; D gene ambiguous. Germline CDR1 is LNHNV and CDR2 is YYDKDF (reference sequence). The CDR3 runs to 14 residues. Trimming took 1 base from V and 1 from J, leaving 5 bases between them. This chain's CDR3 is CATSRGLSGNTIYF. The CDR3 DNA follows: TGTGCCACCAGCAGAGGATTGTCTGGAAACACCATATATTTT.